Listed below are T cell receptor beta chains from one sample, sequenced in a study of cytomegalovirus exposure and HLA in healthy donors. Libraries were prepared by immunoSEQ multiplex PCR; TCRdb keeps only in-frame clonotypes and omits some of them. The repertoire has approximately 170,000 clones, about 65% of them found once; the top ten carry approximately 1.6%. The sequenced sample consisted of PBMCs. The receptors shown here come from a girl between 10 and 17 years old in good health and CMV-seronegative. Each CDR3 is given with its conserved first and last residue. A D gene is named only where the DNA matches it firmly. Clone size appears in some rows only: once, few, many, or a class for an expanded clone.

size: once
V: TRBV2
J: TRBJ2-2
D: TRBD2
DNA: TGTGCCAGGGCGGGGGAAGACACCGGGGAGCTGTTTTTT
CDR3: CARAGEDTGELFF

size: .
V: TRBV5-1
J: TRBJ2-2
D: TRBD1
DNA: TGCGCCAGCAGCCATGGGACAGGGGGCACCGGGGAGCTGTTTTTT
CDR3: CASSHGTGGTGELFF

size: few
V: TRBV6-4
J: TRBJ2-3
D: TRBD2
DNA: TGTGCCAGCAGTACCTCGACTAGCGGGGGACCCACAGATACGCAGTATTTT
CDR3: CASSTSTSGGPTDTQYF

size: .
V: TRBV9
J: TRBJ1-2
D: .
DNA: TGTGCCAGCAGCGTAGATGGGGGAGGGGTGGGCTATGGCTACACCTTC
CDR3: CASSVDGGGVGYGYTF

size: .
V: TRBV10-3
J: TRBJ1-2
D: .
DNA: TGTGCCATCAGTGTAGAGGGGGTTGACTATGGCTACACCTTC
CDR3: CAISVEGVDYGYTF

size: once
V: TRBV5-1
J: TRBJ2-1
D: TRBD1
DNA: TGCGCCAGCAGCTTGGCTCCGGGACAGGGATTTAATGAGCAGTTCTTC
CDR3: CASSLAPGQGFNEQFF

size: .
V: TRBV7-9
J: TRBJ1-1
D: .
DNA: TGTGCCAGCAGCTTAACCGGGGCTGAAGCTTTCTTT
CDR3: CASSLTGAEAFF

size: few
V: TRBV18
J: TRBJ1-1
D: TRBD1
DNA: TGTGCCAGCTCCCTCGGACAGGTCAATAGGTACACTGAAGCTTTCTTT
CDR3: CASSLGQVNRYTEAFF

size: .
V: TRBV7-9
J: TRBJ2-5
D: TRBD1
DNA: TGTGCCAGCAGCTTTGGACAGGGTCAAGAGACCCAGTACTTC
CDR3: CASSFGQGQETQYF

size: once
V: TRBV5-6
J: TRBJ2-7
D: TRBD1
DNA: TGTGCCAGCAGCTCACGGACAGGAACCTACGAGCAGTACTTC
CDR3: CASSSRTGTYEQYF

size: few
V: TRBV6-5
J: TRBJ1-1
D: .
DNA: TGTGCCAGCAGTCTCCAGGGGAGGAACACTGAAGCTTTCTTT
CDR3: CASSLQGRNTEAFF

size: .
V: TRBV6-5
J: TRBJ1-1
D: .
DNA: TGTGCCAGCAGTGAAGTGGACAGGAACACTGAAGCTTTCTTT
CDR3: CASSEVDRNTEAFF

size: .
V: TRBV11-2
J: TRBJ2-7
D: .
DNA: TGTGCCAGCAGCGCGTTATCCGGGACAGAGCAGTACTTC
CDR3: CASSALSGTEQYF

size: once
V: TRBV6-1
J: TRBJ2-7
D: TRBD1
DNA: TGTGCCAGCACCCAGGGGGCGGGAACCCGGGACGAGCAGTACTTC
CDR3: CASTQGAGTRDEQYF

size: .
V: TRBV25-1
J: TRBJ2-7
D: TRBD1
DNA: TGTGCCAGCAGTAGCTTAGCGCCCGGGACAGGATCACTCTACGAGCAGTACTTC
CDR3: CASSSLAPGTGSLYEQYF